The clone carrying this T cell receptor beta chain was seen many times. Using RNA template, CDR3s of TCR alpha and beta were amplified with iRepertoire arm-PCR. TCRdb analysed the multiplex PCR reads with MiXCR anew, one entry per CDR3 protein. This sample has 20,000 to 25,000 distinct CDR3 sequences, with around 24% found just once. The V gene's germline CDR1 is SGHTA and CDR2 FQGNSA. Trimming took 6 bases from V and 6 from J, leaving 15 bases between them. The CDR3 extends over 14 amino acids. The sample originates from a study of glioma-infiltrating T cells. The chain is built from TRBV7-2 and TRBJ2-1; either TRBD1 or TRBD2 may supply D (5 bases each). The sample comprised glioma tissue, nonneoplastic brain tissue, or PBMCs (not recorded which). The sequence was obtained from a human donor with low-grade glioma or glioblastoma, undergoing nonglioma brain surgery, or in good health (not recorded which). CDR3 region: CASRPSIGANEQFF. In DNA form, the CDR3 reads TGTGCCAGCAGACCCTCAATCGGGGCCAATGAGCAGTTCTTC.